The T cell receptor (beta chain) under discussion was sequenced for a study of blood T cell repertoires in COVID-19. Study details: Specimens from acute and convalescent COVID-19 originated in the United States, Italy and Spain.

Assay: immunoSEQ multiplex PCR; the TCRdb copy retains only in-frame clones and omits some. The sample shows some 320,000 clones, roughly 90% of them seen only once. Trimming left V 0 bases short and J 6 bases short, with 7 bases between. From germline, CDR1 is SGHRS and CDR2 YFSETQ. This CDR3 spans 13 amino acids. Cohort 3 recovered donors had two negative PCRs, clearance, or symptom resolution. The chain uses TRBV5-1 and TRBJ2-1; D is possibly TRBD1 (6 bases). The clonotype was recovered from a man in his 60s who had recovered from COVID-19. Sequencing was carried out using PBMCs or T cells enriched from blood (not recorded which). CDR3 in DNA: TGCGCCAGCAGCTTGGTAGGGGGCAATGAGCAGTTCTTC. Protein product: CASSLVGGNEQFF.